This T cell receptor (beta chain) appears in the sequencing data of a study of sequential checkpoint blockade in melanoma. Whole-study context: Patients were randomized 1:1 to nivolumab-then-ipilimumab or ipilimumab-then-nivolumab first-line. Each arm's sequence ended with maintenance nivolumab.

As for treatment: randomized to nivolumab then ipilimumab (arm A) or the reverse (arm B). Patients had received no earlier DNA-damaging chemotherapy. Sequencing was performed with immunoSEQ multiplex PCR; in TCRdb, only in-frame clones are kept and a portion is missing. The table shows some 6,000 clones, with roughly 21% occurring only once. Germline V CDR1 and CDR2: SQVTM, ANQGSEA. CDR3 length: 15 amino acids. The J segment lost 8 bases and the V segment lost 8 bases, leaving 12 bases of the junction unmatched. The rearrangement links TRBV29-1 to TRBJ2-1; 13 nucleotides match TRBD2. This sequence was found in a human donor with melanoma. The sample in question was tumor tissue (inferred from file names), obtained from a patient given nivolumab and ipilimumab in sequence. The CDR3 nucleotides are TGCAGCTACCGGACTAGCGGGAGAGGGCAGGATGAGCAGTTCTTC. This encodes CSYRTSGRGQDEQFF.